This T cell receptor (beta chain) was captured by sequencing in a study of cytomegalovirus exposure and HLA in healthy donors. The CDR3 runs 15 residues. The junction had 8 bases not matched to a gene; V was cut back by 4 bases and J by 5 bases. CDR1 MNHNY and CDR2 SVGAGI come from the germline V gene (reference sequence). A multiplex PCR was run with 60 Vbeta primers and 13 Jbeta primers. Only in-frame clones appear in the TCRdb table, and some are missing; sequencing was by immunoSEQ multiplex PCR. The table records some 200,000 clones, around 74% of them present only once. This clonotype originated in a girl aged 5 to 17 in good health and CMV-seropositive. Sequenced: PBMCs. The chain has TRBV6-6 and TRBJ2-5, with 9 bases that match TRBD1. The DNA for the CDR3 is TGTGCCAGCAGTTTGCCGGGACAGGGACGCGAGACCCAGTACTTC. Its translation: CASSLPGQGRETQYF.